This TCR beta chain was sequenced for a study of T-cell reconstitution after alpha-beta-depleted transplantation in children. The V gene's germline CDR1 is SGHRS and CDR2 YFSETQ. This CDR3 region has 14 residues. V lost 1 base and J lost 7, with 13 bases in between. TCRbeta library construction was performed incorporating unique molecular identifiers. TCRdb fed the PCR reads into MiXCR, producing one record per CDR3 protein. This table holds some 490,000 distinct CDR3 sequences, roughly an eighth found once. This clonotype was detected ten times or more. The TCR sequence derives from a human donor who donated a stem cell graft to a child with combined immunodeficiency. The chain recombines TRBV5-1 with TRBJ2-3; D may be TRBD2 (5 bases). The material sequenced was PBMCs from the stem cell graft donor, taken from the stem cell graft. The CDR3 here is CASSLNPSSNTQYF. DNA for the CDR3: TGCGCCAGCAGCTTGAACCCTAGCTCAAATACGCAGTATTTT. Based on the CDR3 plus reference TRBV5-1 and TRBJ2-3, the full variable domain is KAGVTQTPRYLIKTRGQQVTLSCSPISGHRSVSWYQQTPGQGLQFLFEYFSETQRNKGNFPGRFSGRQFSNSRSEMNVSTLELGDSALYLCASSLNPSSNTQYFGPGTRLTVL.